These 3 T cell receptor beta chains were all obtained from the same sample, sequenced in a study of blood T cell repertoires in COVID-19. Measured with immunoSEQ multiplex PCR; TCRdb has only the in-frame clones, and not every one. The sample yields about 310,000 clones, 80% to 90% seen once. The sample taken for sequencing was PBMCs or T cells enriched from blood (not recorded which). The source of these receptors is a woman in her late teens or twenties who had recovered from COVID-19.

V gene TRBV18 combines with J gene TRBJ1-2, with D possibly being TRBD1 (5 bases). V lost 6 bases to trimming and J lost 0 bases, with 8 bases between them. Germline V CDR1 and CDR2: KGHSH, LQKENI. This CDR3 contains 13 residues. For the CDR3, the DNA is TGTGCCAGCTCTTGGACAACTAACTATGGCTACACCTTC. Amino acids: CASSWTTNYGYTF.

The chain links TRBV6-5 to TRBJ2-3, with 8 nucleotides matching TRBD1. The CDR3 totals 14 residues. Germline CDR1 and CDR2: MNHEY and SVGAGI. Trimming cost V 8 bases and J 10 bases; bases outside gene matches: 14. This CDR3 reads CASVETGEFGAQYF. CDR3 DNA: TGTGCCAGCGTTGAGACAGGGGAGTTCGGGGCGCAGTATTTT.

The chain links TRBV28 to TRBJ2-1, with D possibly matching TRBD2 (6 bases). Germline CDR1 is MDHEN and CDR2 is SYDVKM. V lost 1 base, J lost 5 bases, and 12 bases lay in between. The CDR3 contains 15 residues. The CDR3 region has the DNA TGTGCCAGCAGTTTATTAGGAGGGGCTCACAATGAGCAGTTCTTC. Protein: CASSLLGGAHNEQFF.